This TCR beta chain was profiled in a study of T cell repertoires in cytomegalovirus infection. In the study overall: Public TCR beta signatures were indicative of both CMV infection and a matching HLA type.

V was clipped by 5 bases and J by 0 bases; unmatched bases: 11. The length of the CDR3 is 19 residues. Germline V gives CDR1 MNHNS, CDR2 SASEGT. General observations from the study: The ex vivo response showed dominance by HLA-C-restricted CMV-specific TCR beta clonotypes. Totalled public TCR beta family frequency picked out people who carried CMV plus the relevant HLA.

This clonotype appeared a few times. The antigen is undetermined. TCRdb independently ran MiXCR on the reads; one entry per CDR3 protein. The repertoire holds over 200,000 distinct CDR3 sequences, with approximately 14% as singletons. The receptor was derived from a human donor in good health (CMV status not recorded). Some clones in this sample may be carry-over from other donors' samples. Sequencing used PBMCs. This chain joins TRBV6-1 and TRBJ2-6, with TRBD1 matching over 9 bases. The CDR3 nucleotides are TGTGCCAGCAGTTACAAAAGACAGGGGGGTGCCTCTGGGGCCAACGTCCTGACTTTC. Protein sequence: CASSYKRQGGASGANVLTF.